Below, 14 T cell receptor beta chains from the same sample are listed, as sequenced in a study of neurological immune-mediated disorders. Time point here: longitudinal time-point 2. TCRdb redid the calling of the 5' RACE reads with MiXCR, one entry per CDR3 protein. The sample has approximately 85,000 distinct CDR3 sequences, around 13% seen once. The sequenced material came from PBMCs. These receptors originate from a female donor with HTLV-1-associated myelopathy (HAM/TSP).

The sample holds many counts of this clonotype. The genes are TRBV20-1 and TRBJ1-1; 8 nucleotides line up with TRBD1. This CDR3 comprises 12 residues. Germline V gene data show CDR1 as DFQATT and CDR2 as SNEGSKA (reference sequence). V lost 6 bases to trimming and J lost 5 bases; unmatched junction nucleotides: 5. The CDR3 here is CSATTGETEAFF. DNA of the CDR3: TGCAGTGCCACGACAGGGGAAACTGAAGCTTTCTTT.

This clonotype came up many times. The V gene is TRBV5-1, the J gene TRBJ1-2, with D possibly matching TRBD1 (6 bases). Germline V gene lookup returns CDR1 SGHRS and CDR2 YFSETQ. V was shortened by 0 bases and J by 6 bases, with 9 bases between the two germline ends. This CDR3 is built from 13 residues. In DNA form, the CDR3 reads TGCGCCAGCAGCTTGGACAGGGAAGATGGCTACACCTTC. Translating it yields CASSLDREDGYTF.

This clonotype was seen repeatedly, ten times or more. The J gene is TRBJ2-5, the V gene TRBV12-3 or TRBV12-4, with TRBD2 matching 10 bases. V was clipped by 0 bases and J by 4 bases; unmatched bases: 2. The CDR3 consists of 15 residues. The CDR3 nucleotides are TGTGCCAGCAGTTTAGCCCGGACTAGCGGAGAGACCCAGTACTTC. It specifies CASSLARTSGETQYF.

For this clonotype: A read error is possible here, since a much larger clone lies one base away. The chain employs TRBV6-2 or TRBV6-3 and TRBJ2-2, with a weak D call TRBD2 (6 bases). The CDR3 sequence is 16 residues long. Between the trimmed V and J ends, which lost 0 bases and 7 bases, there was a span of 15 bases. Looked up from germline, CDR1 is MNHEY and CDR2 is SVGEGT. CDR3 nucleotides: TGTGCCAGCAGTTACTCGGCGGGGAAAAAGGTCGGGGAGCTGTTTTTT. This translates into CASSYSAGKKVGELFF.

This clonotype was seen repeatedly, ten times or more. The chain joins TRBV21-1 to TRBJ2-5; the DNA was not used to check the table's D call, TRBD1. TRBV21-1 is listed as a pseudogene. The CDR3 is 15 amino acids. CDR3 protein: CASSKPRDGQETQYF. In DNA form, the CDR3 reads TGTGCCAGCAGCAAACCGCGGGACGGACAAGAGACCCAGTACTTC.

This clonotype was counted ten times or more. The V gene is TRBV28, the J gene TRBJ1-6; D unresolved. Germline V gene lookup returns CDR1 MDHEN and CDR2 SYDVKM. The CDR3 totals 13 residues. V lost 3 bases and J 10 bases, leaving 10 bases between the germline ends. CDR3 DNA: TGTGCCAGCAGTTTCCTGGGAGGATCACCCCTCCACTTT. It translates to CASSFLGGSPLHF. The full variable domain, with the rest looked up from reference TRBV28 and TRBJ1-6, is DVKVTQSSRYLVKRTGEKVFLECVQDMDHENMFWYRQDPGLGLRLIYFSYDVKMKEKGDIPEGYSVSREKKERFSLILESASTNQTSMYLCASSFLGGSPLHFGNGTRLTVT.

The chain carries TRBV5-1 and TRBJ1-4; D is undetermined. CDR1 is SGHRS and CDR2 is YFSETQ in the germline V gene. Trimming pared 5 bases from V and 0 bases from J, leaving 5 bases between. This CDR3 has 13 residues. The CDR3 sequence: CASRPATNEKLFF. The CDR3 DNA reads as TGCGCCAGCAGACCTGCAACTAATGAAAAACTGTTTTTT.

In this sample, this clonotype turned up many times. The chain employs TRBV24-1 and TRBJ2-1; 7 positions agree with TRBD2. Germline values: CDR1 KGHDR, CDR2 SFDVKD. V shed 0 bases and J 7 bases; nucleotides not matched to a gene: 5. The CDR3 has 15 residues. In DNA form, the CDR3 reads TGTGCCACCAGTGATTTGGCTAGCGGCGGTAATGAGCAGTTCTTC. It encodes CATSDLASGGNEQFF.

This clonotype was recorded at least ten times. The DNA for the CDR3 is TGCGCCAGCAGCTTATCGACTATTGGCTACACCTTC. Its protein product is CASSLSTIGYTF. The chain uses TRBV5-1 and TRBJ1-2; no clear D gene. CDR3 length: 12 amino acids. Germline V gene data show CDR1 as SGHRS and CDR2 as YFSETQ. V lost 2 bases, J lost 7 bases, and 9 bases lay in between.

Many counts were recorded for this clonotype. The rearrangement uses TRBV18 and TRBJ2-1; possibly TRBD1 or TRBD2 for D (5 bases each). The CDR3 runs 12 residues. V lost 2 bases and J 6 bases, leaving 5 bases between the germline ends. The germline V gene has CDR1 KGHSH and CDR2 LQKENI. The CDR3 here is CASSPGGNEQFF. The CDR3 DNA sequence: TGTGCCAGCTCACCAGGGGGCAATGAGCAGTTCTTC.

This rearrangement joins TRBV5-1 to TRBJ2-1; maybe TRBD2 (6 bases). The germline V gene has CDR1 SGHRS and CDR2 YFSETQ. CDR3 size: 14 residues. The V end was cut by 6 bases, the J end by 10 bases, with 20 bases between. This CDR3 is CASTPASVGVEQFF. DNA of the CDR3: TGCGCCAGCACCCCGGCTAGCGTGGGTGTAGAGCAGTTCTTC.

This clonotype was recorded only once. The chain couples TRBV24-1 to TRBJ2-7, with 11 positions matching TRBD2. CDR1 KGHDR and CDR2 SFDVKD come from the germline V gene. The V gene end was trimmed by 4 bases and the J gene end by 7 bases; junction bases not matched to a gene: 17. The CDR3 is 18 residues long. CDR3 amino acids: CATSDPASGGLSYNEQYF. Written as DNA, the CDR3 is TGTGCCACCAGTGACCCGGCTAGCGGGGGGTTGTCCTACAATGAGCAGTACTTC.

This clonotype was picked up many times. The chain employs TRBV28 and TRBJ2-4, with D possibly TRBD1 on 6 matching bases. CDR3 length equals 17 residues. Looked up from germline, CDR1 is MDHEN and CDR2 is SYDVKM. V lost 3 bases and J lost 3, with 18 bases in between. CDR3 region: CASSFKARGLGKNIQYF. In nucleotides, the CDR3 is TGTGCCAGCAGTTTCAAGGCCAGGGGTTTAGGCAAAAACATTCAGTACTTC.

Comments on this clonotype: A junction boundary mismatches the germline segment, possibly from a read error. This chain links TRBV27 with TRBJ2-7, with a possible D match to TRBD2 (5 bases). Looked up from germline, CDR1 is MNHEY and CDR2 is SMNVEV (reference sequence). The CDR3 totals 13 residues. DNA of the CDR3: TGTGCCAGCTGTCTAGCACAATCCTATGAGCAGTACTTC. Its translation: CASCLAQSYEQYF.